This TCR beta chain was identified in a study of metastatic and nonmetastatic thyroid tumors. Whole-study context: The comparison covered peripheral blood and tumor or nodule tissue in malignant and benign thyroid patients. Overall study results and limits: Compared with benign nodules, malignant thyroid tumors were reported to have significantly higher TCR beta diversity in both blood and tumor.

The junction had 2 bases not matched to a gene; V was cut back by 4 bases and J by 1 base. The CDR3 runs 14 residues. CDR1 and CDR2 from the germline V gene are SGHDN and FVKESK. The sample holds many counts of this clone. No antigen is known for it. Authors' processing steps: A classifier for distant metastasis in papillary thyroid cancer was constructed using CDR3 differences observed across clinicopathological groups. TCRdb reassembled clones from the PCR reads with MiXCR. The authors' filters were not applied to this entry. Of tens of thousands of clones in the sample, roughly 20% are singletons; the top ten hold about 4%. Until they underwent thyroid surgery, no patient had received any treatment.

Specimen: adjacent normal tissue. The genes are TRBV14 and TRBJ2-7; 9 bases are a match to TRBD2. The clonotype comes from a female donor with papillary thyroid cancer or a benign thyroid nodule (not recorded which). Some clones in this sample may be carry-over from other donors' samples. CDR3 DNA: TGTGCCAGCAGCCGAGCGGGAGGTTCCTACGAGCAGTACTTC. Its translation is CASSRAGGSYEQYF.